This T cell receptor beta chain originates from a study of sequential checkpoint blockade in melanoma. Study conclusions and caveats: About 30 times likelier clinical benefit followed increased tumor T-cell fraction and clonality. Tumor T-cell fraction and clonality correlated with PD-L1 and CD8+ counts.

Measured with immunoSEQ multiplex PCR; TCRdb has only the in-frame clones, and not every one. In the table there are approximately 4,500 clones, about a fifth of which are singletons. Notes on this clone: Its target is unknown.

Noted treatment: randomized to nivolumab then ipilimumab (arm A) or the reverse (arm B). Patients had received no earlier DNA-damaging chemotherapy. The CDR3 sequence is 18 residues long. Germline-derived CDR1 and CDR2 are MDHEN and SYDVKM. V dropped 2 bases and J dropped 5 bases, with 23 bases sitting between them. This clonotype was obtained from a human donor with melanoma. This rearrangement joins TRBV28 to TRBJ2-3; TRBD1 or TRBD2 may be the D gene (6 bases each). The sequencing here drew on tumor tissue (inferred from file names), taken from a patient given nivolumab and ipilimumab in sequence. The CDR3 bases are TGTGCCAGCAGTTTAGTTTCCCCCGTCGGGGGCCCTAGAGATACGCAGTATTTT. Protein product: CASSLVSPVGGPRDTQYF.